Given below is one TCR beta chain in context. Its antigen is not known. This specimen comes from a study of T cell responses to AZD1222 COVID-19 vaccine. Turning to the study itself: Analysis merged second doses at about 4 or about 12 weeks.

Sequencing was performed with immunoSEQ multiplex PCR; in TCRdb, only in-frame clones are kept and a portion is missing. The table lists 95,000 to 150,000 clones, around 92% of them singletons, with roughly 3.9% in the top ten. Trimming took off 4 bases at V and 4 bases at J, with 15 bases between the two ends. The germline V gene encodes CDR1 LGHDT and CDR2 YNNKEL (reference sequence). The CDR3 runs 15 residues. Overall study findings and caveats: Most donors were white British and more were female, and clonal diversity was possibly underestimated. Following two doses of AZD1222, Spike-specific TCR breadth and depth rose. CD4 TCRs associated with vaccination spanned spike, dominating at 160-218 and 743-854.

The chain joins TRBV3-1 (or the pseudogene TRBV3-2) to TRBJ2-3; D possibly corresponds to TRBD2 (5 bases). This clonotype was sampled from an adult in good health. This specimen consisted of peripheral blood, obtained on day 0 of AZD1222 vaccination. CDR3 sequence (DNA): TGTGCCAGCAGCCCAGGACTCTACGCGGCAGATACGCAGTATTTT. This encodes CASSPGLYAADTQYF.